The sequence of this TCR beta chain was determined in a study of beta chain features in type 1 diabetes. Turning to the study itself: Fewer than 110 million sorted cells were examined across all samples.

Study-level findings and limits: VDJ junctions from patients with type 1 diabetes contained fewer insertions and more deletions. Compared to healthy donors, patients appeared to have naive, central memory and Treg TCRB repertoires that were more alike. A cDNA-based sequencing approach could over-represent cells with high TCR expression. Across all four CD4+ subsets, people with type 1 diabetes showed modestly shorter TCRB CDR3s.

Worth noting for this clone: Antigen: not known.

Germline lookup yields CDR1 GTSNPN and CDR2 SVGIG (reference sequence). The CDR3 runs 14 residues. Trimming removed 7 bases from V and 5 bases from J; junction bases left unmatched: 7. Expressed TCRB transcripts were sequenced because the isolated RNA had all been reverse transcribed beforehand. Only in-frame clones appear in the TCRdb table, and some are missing; sequencing was by immunoSEQ multiplex PCR. The sample has about 47,000 clones; around 45% are singletons. V gene TRBV30 combines with J gene TRBJ2-2; 10 bases agree with TRBD1. This clonotype was obtained from a man aged 30 to 39 with type 1 diabetes. The sample taken for sequencing was stem cell memory CD4+ T cells from blood. CDR3 region: CAYRDRGPTGELFF. CDR3 bases: TGTGCCTACCGAGACAGGGGGCCTACCGGGGAGCTGTTTTTT.